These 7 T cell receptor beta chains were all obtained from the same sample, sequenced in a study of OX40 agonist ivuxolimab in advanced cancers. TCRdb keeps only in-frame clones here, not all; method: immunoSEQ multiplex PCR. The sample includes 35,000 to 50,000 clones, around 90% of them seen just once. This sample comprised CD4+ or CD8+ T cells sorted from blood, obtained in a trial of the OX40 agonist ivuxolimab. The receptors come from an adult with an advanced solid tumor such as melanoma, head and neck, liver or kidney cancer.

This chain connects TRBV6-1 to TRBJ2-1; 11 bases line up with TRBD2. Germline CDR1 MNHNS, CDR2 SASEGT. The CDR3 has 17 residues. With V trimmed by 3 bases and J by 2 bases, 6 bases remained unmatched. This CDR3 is CASSDLAGGPTYNEQFF. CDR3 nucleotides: TGTGCCAGCAGTGATTTAGCGGGAGGGCCTACCTACAATGAGCAGTTCTTC.

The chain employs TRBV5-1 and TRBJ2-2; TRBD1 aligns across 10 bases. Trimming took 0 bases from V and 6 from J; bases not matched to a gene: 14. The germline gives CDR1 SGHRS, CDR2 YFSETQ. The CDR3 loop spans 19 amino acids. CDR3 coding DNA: TGCGCCAGCAGCTTGGAAAGGGACAGGGGACGGCGAGGGGCCGGGGAGCTGTTTTTT. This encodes CASSLERDRGRRGAGELFF.

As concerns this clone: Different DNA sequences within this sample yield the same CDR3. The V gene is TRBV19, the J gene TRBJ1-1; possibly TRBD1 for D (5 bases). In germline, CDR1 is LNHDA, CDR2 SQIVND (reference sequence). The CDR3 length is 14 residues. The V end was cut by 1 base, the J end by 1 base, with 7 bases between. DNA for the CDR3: TGTGCCAGTAGTATAGGTCAGGGGAACACTGAAGCTTTCTTT. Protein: CASSIGQGNTEAFF. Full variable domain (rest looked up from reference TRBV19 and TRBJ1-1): DGGITQSPKYLFRKEGQNVTLSCEQNLNHDAMYWYRQDPGQGLRLIYYSQIVNDFQKGDIAEGYSVSREKKESFPLTVTSAQKNPTAFYLCASSIGQGNTEAFFGQGTRLTVV.

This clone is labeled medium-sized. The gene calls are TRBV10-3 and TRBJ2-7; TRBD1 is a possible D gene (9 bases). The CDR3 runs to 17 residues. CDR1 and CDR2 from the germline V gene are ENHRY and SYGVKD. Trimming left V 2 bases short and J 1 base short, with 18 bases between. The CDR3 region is CAISEREGGQGSYEQYF. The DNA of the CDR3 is TGTGCCATCAGTGAGCGGGAGGGAGGACAGGGGTCCTACGAGCAGTACTTC.

The CDR3 loop is CASSESRGPQETQYF. CDR3 sequence (DNA): TGCGCCAGCAGTGAGAGCCGGGGGCCCCAAGAGACCCAGTACTTC. J is TRBJ2-5 and V is TRBV10-2; either TRBD1 or TRBD2 may supply D (6 bases each). Trimming removed 2 bases from V and 1 base from J, with 11 bases in between. Germline V lookup: CDR1 WSHSY, CDR2 SAAADI. The CDR3 runs 15 residues.

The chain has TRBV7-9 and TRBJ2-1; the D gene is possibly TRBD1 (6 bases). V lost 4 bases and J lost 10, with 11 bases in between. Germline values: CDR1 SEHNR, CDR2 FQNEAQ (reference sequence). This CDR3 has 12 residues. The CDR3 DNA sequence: TGTGCCAGCAGCTCCACAGGGTACGAGCAGTTCTTC. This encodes CASSSTGYEQFF.

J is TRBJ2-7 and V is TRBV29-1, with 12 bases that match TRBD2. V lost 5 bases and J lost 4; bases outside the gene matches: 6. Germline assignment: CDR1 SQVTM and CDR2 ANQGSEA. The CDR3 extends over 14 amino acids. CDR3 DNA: TGCAGCGTTATTTCTAGCGGGAGGGCATACGAGCAGTACTTC. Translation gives CSVISSGRAYEQYF.